The 10 T cell receptor beta chains in this list originate from one sample, sequenced in a study of blood T cells in healthy people across ages (dated by TCRdb to between 2014 and 2016). The library came from 5' RACE. Reads for this sample came from an Illumina HiSeq 2500. The second PCR ran for about 6 to 12 cycles and used a J-beta primer mix along with a sample-barcoded 5' primer. Using fastp at Q25 and MiXCR, TCRdb reprocessed the public reads and kept productive beta chains. Rows with a matching CDR3 protein are joined into one entry that keeps the most common DNA and genes. This sample has approximately 1.5 million distinct CDR3 sequences in its table, and approximately 32% of those were observed once. 10% to 12% of the sample rests with the top ten. Sequencing was carried out using blood. The receptors stem from a woman aged 25 to 39 in good health.

The chain has TRBV5-1 and TRBJ1-2, with D tentatively TRBD1 (5 bases). The V gene's germline CDR1 is SGHRS and CDR2 YFSETQ. V was clipped by 4 bases and J by 2 bases, with 21 bases between them. The CDR3 has 17 amino acids. CDR3 residues: CASSHLPTAGENYGYTF. In DNA, the CDR3 is TGCGCCAGCAGCCATCTCCCTACGGCGGGGGAGAACTATGGCTACACCTTC.

In its sample, this clonotype was seen a few times. This chain uses TRBV20-1 with TRBJ1-1; D is unclear. Germline-derived CDR1 and CDR2 are DFQATT and SNEGSKA (reference sequence). This CDR3 region has 12 residues. V lost 5 bases, J lost 0 bases, and 7 bases lay in between. The CDR3, as DNA: TGCAGTGCTTTAAAGCTGAACACTGAAGCTTTCTTT. Residues: CSALKLNTEAFF.

In its sample, this clonotype was seen a few times. The chain has TRBV27 and TRBJ1-1; the D gene is possibly TRBD1 (5 bases). The CDR3 sequence is 15 residues long. V lost 2 bases and J 3 bases, leaving 13 bases between the germline ends. CDR1 is MNHEY, CDR2 SMNVEV, per germline (reference sequence). The CDR3 DNA reads as TGTGCCAGCAGTTTAGGGTCGGGCAGGGACACTGAAGCTTTCTTT. It codes for CASSLGSGRDTEAFF.

This clonotype was observed many times. The CDR3 nucleotides read TGTGCCAGCAGCTTAGTCGGGGGGACGGAGACCCAGTACTTC. Encoded protein: CASSLVGGTETQYF. The gene calls are TRBV7-9 and TRBJ2-5; 7 bases align to TRBD2. J gave up 5 bases and V 1 base, and 4 bases lay outside the gene matches. CDR1 and CDR2 (germline): SEHNR, FQNEAQ (reference sequence). The CDR3 is 14 amino acids. Filled out from reference TRBV7-9 and TRBJ2-5, the complete variable domain reads DTGVSQNPRHKITKRGQNVTFRCDPISEHNRLYWYRQTLGQGPEFLTYFQNEAQLEKSRLLSDRFSAERPKGSFSTLEIQRTEQGDSAMYLCASSLVGGTETQYFGPGTRLLVL.

This clonotype was detected a few times. The chain carries TRBV25-1 and TRBJ2-1; the D gene is possibly TRBD1 (5 bases). Germline V gene data show CDR1 as MGHDK and CDR2 as SYGVNS. The CDR3 is 13 amino acids. The CDR3 DNA reads TGTGCAGCAGGGCAAAGCTCCTACAATGAGCAGTTCTTC. Its protein product is CAAGQSSYNEQFF.

The chain has TRBV13 and TRBJ2-3; no firm D call. The CDR3 contains 13 residues. Trimming removed 8 bases at V and 0 bases at J, with 9 bases between. Per germline, CDR1 PRHDT and CDR2 FYEKMQ (reference sequence). Here the CDR3 DNA reads TGTGCCAGCGGGGTGGGAAGCACAGATACGCAGTATTTT. It yields the protein CASGVGSTDTQYF. The full variable domain, rest sourced from reference TRBV13 and TRBJ2-3, is AAGVIQSPRHLIKEKRETATLKCYPIPRHDTVYWYQQGPGQDPQFLISFYEKMQSDKGSIPDRFSAQQFSDYHSELNMSSLELGDSALYFCASGVGSTDTQYFGPGTRLTVL.

This sequence joins TRBV6-6 and TRBJ2-5; unclear D gene. Trimming removed 2 bases at V and 5 bases at J, with 6 bases between. The CDR3 contains 12 residues. Germline-derived CDR1 and CDR2 are MNHNY and SVGAGI (reference sequence). The CDR3, as DNA: TGTGCCAGCAGTTACAGGTTGGAGACCCAGTACTTC. Its translation: CASSYRLETQYF.

As to this clonotype: A read error may account for a junction end that differs from germline. The CDR3 loop reads CASSLGQEGAQYF. As DNA, the CDR3 is TGCGCCAGCAGTTTGGGACAGGAGGGGGCCCAGTACTTC. The chain couples TRBV12-3 or TRBV12-4 to TRBJ2-7; 8 positions match TRBD1. The length of the CDR3 is 13 residues.

The sample holds a few counts of this clonotype. This sequence joins TRBV20-1 and TRBJ1-1; TRBD1 is a possible D gene (6 bases). The germline V gene has CDR1 DFQATT and CDR2 SNEGSKA (reference sequence). V was pared by 3 bases and J by 4 bases, with 12 bases between. The CDR3 extends over 13 amino acids. For the CDR3, the DNA is TGCAGTGCTAGGGGGGGCCGGGGCACTGAAGCTTTCTTT. The encoded protein is CSARGGRGTEAFF.

This clonotype was counted a few times. V is TRBV20-1 and J is TRBJ2-3; D unclear. The germline V gene encodes CDR1 DFQATT and CDR2 SNEGSKA (reference sequence). Trimming took 4 bases from V and 2 from J, leaving 10 bases between them. This CDR3 contains 13 residues. The CDR3 sequence: CSAMVTFTDTQYF. The CDR3 nucleotides are TGCAGTGCTATGGTCACGTTCACAGATACGCAGTATTTT.